This T cell receptor beta chain was identified in a study of neurological immune-mediated disorders. Study observations and caveats: Across subjects, no CDR3 amino acid sequence appeared in expanded clones of more than one subject, a finding that suggested private repertoires in all groups.

The cDNA was synthesized by 5'RACE incorporating 10-nucleotide random UMIs. Whenever a sequencing run was performed, it yielded over 190 million TCR-beta sequences from 15-18 subjects. One entry per CDR3 protein, called by TCRdb with MiXCR from the 5' RACE reads. The table has approximately 30,000 distinct CDR3 sequences, about 21% seen once. This clonotype occurred many times. Antigen specificity is unknown. With V trimmed by 2 bases and J by 1 base, 4 bases remained unmatched. Germline CDR1 reads SGHTA; CDR2 reads FQGNSA. The CDR3 has 16 residues. The V and J genes are TRBV7-2 and TRBJ2-3; TRBD2 aligns across 9 bases. This clonotype was obtained from a woman aged 60-70 years in good health. The material sequenced was PBMCs. This chain's CDR3 is CASSLRRGGGTDTQYF. The CDR3 coding sequence is TGTGCCAGCAGCTTACGGCGCGGGGGGGGCACAGATACGCAGTATTTT. The full variable domain, completed using reference TRBV7-2 and TRBJ2-3, is GAGVSQSPSNKVTEKGKDVELRCDPISGHTALYWYRQSLGQGLEFLIYFQGNSAPDKSGLPSDRFSAERTGGSVSTLTIQRTQQEDSAVYLCASSLRRGGGTDTQYFGPGTRLTVL.